The source of this T cell receptor (beta chain) is a study of T cell responses to AZD1222 COVID-19 vaccine. Notes on the study in general: Repertoires were collected only later (after the peak T cell response had occurred). The donor cohort was predominantly white British with a female majority, and clonal diversity may have been underestimated. Within unmutated variant regions lay the reported targets of nearly half of spike-specific TCRs.

Produced via immunoSEQ multiplex PCR; TCRdb's table is partial and in-frame only. The table includes 99,000 or so clones, about 85% detected once. About this clone itself: Its specificity is not known.

The CDR3 has 14 residues. The junction had 6 bases not matched to a gene; V was cut back by 5 bases and J by 6 bases. CDR1 MNHEY and CDR2 SVGAGI come from the germline V gene. V usage is TRBV6-5 and J usage is TRBJ1-2, with TRBD1 matching over 10 bases. The sequence derives from an adult in good health. The starting material was peripheral blood, obtained on day 0 of AZD1222 vaccination. The CDR3 DNA reads as TGTGCCAGCAGTACACCGGGACAGGGGAATGGCTACACCTTC. It encodes CASSTPGQGNGYTF.